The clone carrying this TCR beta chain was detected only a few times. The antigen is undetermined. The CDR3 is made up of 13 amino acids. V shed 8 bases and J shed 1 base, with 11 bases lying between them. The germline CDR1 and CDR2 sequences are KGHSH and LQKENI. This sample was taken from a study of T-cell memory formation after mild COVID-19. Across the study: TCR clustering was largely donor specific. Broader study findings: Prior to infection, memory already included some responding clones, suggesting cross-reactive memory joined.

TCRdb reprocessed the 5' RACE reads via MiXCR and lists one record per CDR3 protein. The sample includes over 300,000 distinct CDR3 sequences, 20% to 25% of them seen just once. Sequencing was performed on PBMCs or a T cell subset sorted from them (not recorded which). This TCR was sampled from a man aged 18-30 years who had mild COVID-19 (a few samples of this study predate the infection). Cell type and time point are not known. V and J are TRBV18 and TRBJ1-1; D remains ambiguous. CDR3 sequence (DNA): TGTGCCAGCCAAGTCGGGGAGAACACTGAAGCTTTCTTT. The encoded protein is CASQVGENTEAFF.